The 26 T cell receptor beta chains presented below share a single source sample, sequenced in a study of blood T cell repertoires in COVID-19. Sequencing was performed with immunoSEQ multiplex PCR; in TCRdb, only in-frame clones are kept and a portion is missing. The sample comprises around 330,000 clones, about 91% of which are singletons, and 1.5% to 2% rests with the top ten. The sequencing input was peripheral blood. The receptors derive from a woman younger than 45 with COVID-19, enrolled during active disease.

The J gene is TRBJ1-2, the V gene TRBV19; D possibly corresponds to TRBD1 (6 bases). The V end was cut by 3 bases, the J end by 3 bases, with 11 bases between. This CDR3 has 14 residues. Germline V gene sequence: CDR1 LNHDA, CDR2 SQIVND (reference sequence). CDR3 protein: CASSISTGHYGYTF. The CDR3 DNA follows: TGTGCCAGTAGTATCAGTACAGGGCACTATGGCTACACCTTC.

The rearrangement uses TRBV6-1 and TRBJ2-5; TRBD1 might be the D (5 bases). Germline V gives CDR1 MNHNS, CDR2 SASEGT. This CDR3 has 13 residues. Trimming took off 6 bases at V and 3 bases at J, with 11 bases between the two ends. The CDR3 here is CASSLGPEETQYF. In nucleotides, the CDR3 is TGTGCCAGCAGCCTGGGGCCGGAAGAGACCCAGTACTTC.

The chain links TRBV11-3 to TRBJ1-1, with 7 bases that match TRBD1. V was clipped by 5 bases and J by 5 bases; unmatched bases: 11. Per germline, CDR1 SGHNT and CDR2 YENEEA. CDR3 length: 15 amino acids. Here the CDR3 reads CASSPRQGWGTEAFF. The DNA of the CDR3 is TGTGCCAGCAGCCCAAGACAGGGATGGGGAACTGAAGCTTTCTTT.

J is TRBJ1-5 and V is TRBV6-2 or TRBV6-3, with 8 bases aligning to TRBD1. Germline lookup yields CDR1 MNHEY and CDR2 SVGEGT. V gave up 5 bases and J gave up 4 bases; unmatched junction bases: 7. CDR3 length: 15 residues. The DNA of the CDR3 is TGTGCCAGCAGTACGAGGACAGGGACAAATCAGCCCCAGCATTTT. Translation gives CASSTRTGTNQPQHF.

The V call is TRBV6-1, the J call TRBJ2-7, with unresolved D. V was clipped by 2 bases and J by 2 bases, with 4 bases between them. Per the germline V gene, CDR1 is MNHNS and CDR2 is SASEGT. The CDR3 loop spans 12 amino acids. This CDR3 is CASSEQTYEQYV. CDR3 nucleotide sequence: TGTGCCAGCAGTGAACAGACCTACGAGCAGTACGTC.

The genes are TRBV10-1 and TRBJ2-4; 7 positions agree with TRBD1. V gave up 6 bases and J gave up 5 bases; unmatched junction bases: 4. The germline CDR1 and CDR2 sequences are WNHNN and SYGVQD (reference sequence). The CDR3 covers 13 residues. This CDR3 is CASSRDSQNIQYF. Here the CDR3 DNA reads TGCGCCAGCAGCCGGGACAGCCAAAACATTCAGTACTTC.

The chain's CDR3 is CASSRGSGIPEKLFF. DNA for the CDR3: TGTGCCAGCAGCCGCGGGTCCGGGATACCTGAAAAACTGTTTTTT. V usage is TRBV3-1 (or the pseudogene TRBV3-2) and J usage is TRBJ1-4; D is unclear. Germline lookup yields CDR1 LGHDT and CDR2 YNNKEL (reference sequence). The germline V and J ends were trimmed by 4 bases and 7 bases, with 16 bases remaining between them. This CDR3 is 15 amino acids long.

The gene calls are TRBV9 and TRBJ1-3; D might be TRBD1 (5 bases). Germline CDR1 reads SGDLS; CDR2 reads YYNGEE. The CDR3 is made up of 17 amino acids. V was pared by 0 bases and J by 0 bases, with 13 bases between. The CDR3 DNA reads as TGTGCCAGCAGCGTAGGGGCCCAGGGTTTCTCTGGAAACACCATATATTTT. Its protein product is CASSVGAQGFSGNTIYF.

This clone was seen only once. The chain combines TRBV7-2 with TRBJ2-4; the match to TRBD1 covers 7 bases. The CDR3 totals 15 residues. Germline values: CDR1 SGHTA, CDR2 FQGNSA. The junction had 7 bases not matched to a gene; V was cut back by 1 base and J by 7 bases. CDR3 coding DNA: TGTGCCAGCAGCTTAGGCAGGGGGAAGGGGAACATTCAGTACTTC. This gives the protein CASSLGRGKGNIQYF. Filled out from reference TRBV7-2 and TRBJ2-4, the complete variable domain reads GAGVSQSPSNKVTEKGKDVELRCDPISGHTALYWYRQSLGQGLEFLIYFQGNSAPDKSGLPSDRFSAERTGGSVSTLTIQRTQQEDSAVYLCASSLGRGKGNIQYFGAGTRLSVL.

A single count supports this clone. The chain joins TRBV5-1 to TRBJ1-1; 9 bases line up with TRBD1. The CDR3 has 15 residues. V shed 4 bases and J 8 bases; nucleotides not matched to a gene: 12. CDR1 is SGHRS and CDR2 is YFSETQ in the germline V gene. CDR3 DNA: TGCGCCAGCAGCCAGAAAACTTCGGGGACAGGGGAAGCTTTCTTT. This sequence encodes CASSQKTSGTGEAFF. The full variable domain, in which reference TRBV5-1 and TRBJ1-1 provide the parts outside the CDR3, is KAGVTQTPRYLIKTRGQQVTLSCSPISGHRSVSWYQQTPGQGLQFLFEYFSETQRNKGNFPGRFSGRQFSNSRSEMNVSTLELGDSALYLCASSQKTSGTGEAFFGQGTRLTVV.

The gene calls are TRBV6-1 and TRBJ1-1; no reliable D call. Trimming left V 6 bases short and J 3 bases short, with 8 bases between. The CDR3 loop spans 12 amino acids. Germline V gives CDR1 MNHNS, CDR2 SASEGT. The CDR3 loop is CASSREDTEAFF. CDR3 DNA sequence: TGTGCCAGCAGCCGAGAGGACACTGAAGCTTTCTTT.

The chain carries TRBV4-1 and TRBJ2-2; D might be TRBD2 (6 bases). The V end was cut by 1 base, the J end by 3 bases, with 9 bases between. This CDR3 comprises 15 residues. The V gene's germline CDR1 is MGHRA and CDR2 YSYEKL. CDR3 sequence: CASSQAGTYTGELFF. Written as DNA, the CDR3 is TGCGCCAGCAGCCAAGCCGGGACTTACACCGGGGAGCTGTTTTTT.

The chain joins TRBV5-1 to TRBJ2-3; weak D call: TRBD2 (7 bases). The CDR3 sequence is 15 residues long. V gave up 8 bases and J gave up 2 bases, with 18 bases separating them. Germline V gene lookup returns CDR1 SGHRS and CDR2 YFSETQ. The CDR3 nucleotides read TGCGCCAGTGGGCAAACGGGGGGCAACACAGATACGCAGTATTTT. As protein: CASGQTGGNTDTQYF.

The CDR3 loop reads CASSLGTATNEKLFF. CDR3 coding DNA: TGTGCCAGCAGCTTAGGAACAGCAACTAATGAAAAACTGTTTTTT. The chain joins TRBV7-9 to TRBJ1-4; D is ambiguous. V dropped 1 base and J dropped 0 bases, with 6 bases sitting between them. In germline, CDR1 is SEHNR, CDR2 FQNEAQ (reference sequence). There are 15 residues in the CDR3.

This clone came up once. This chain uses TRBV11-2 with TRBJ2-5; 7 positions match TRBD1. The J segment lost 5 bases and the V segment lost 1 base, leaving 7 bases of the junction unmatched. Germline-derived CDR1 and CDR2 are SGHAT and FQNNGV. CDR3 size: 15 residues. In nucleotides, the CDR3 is TGTGCCAGCAGCTTAGTTGGGCAGGGGGTGGAGACCCAGTACTTC. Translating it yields CASSLVGQGVETQYF.

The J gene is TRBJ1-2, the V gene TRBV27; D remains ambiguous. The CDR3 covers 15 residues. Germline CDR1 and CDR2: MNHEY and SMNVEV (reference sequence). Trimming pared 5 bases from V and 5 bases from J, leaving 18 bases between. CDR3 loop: CASSPWAGRWYGYTF. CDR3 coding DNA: TGTGCCAGCAGTCCCTGGGCCGGGAGGTGGTATGGCTACACCTTC.

Here the CDR3 reads CASSYSSTEDEQFF. DNA of the CDR3: TGTGCCAGCAGTTACAGTTCTACGGAGGATGAGCAGTTCTTC. The rearrangement joins TRBV6-6 to TRBJ2-1; D possibly corresponds to TRBD2 (5 bases). This CDR3 is 14 amino acids long. V was clipped by 2 bases and J by 8 bases, with 13 bases between them. Germline loops: CDR1 MNHNY, CDR2 SVGAGI (reference sequence).

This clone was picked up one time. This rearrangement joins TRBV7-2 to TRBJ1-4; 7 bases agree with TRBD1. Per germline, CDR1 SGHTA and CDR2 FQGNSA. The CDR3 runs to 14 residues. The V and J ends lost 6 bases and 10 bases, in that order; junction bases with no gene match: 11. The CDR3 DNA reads TGTGCCAGCAGTCCCCGGTGGGACAGTGCAAAACTGTTTTTT. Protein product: CASSPRWDSAKLFF.

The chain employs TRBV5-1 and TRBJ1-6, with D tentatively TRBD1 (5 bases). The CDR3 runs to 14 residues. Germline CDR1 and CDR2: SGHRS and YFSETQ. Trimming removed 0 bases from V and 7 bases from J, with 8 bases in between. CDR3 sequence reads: CASSLAGKNSPLHF. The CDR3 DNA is TGCGCCAGCAGCTTGGCAGGGAAAAATTCACCCCTCCACTTT. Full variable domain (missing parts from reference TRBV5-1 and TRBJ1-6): KAGVTQTPRYLIKTRGQQVTLSCSPISGHRSVSWYQQTPGQGLQFLFEYFSETQRNKGNFPGRFSGRQFSNSRSEMNVSTLELGDSALYLCASSLAGKNSPLHFGNGTRLTVT.

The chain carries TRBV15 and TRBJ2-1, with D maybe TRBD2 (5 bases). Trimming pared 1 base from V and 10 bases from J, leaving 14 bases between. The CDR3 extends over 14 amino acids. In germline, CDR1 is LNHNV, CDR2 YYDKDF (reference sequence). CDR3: CATSRGTGNWEQFF. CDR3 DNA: TGTGCCACCAGCAGAGGGACTGGGAACTGGGAGCAGTTCTTC.

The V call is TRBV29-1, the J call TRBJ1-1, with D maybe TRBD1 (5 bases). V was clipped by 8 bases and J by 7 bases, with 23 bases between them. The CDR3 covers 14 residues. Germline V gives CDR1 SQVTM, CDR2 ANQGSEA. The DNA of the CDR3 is TGCAGCTCCTTTGAGGACACGGCTTCCCGTGAAGCTTTCTTT. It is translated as CSSFEDTASREAFF.

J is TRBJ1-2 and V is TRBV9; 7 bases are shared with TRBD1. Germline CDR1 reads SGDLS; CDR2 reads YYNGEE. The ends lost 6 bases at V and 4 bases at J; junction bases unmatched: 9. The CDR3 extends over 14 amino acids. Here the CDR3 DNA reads TGTGCCAGCACCTTCGAGGGGGCTTCCTATGGCTACACCTTC. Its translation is CASTFEGASYGYTF.

CDR3 sequence: CASSFLTGNTEAFF. Written as DNA, the CDR3 is TGTGCCAGCAGTTTTTTGACAGGCAACACTGAAGCTTTCTTT. This rearrangement joins TRBV27 to TRBJ1-1; weak D call: TRBD1 (6 bases). The CDR3 covers 14 residues. V lost 3 bases and J lost 2, with 10 bases in between. Germline V gene sequence: CDR1 MNHEY, CDR2 SMNVEV (reference sequence).

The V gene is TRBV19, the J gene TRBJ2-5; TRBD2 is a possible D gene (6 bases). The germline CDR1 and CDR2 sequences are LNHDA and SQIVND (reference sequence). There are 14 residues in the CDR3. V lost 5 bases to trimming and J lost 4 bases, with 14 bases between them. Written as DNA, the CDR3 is TGTGCCAGTAGTCCCCTAAGGGGAGGAGAGACCCAGTACTTC. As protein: CASSPLRGGETQYF.

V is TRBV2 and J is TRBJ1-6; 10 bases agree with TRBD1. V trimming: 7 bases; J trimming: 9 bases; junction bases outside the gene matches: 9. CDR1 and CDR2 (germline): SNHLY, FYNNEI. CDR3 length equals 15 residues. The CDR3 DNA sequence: TGTGCCAGCAACCTTTGGGGGGACAGGGGTTCACCCCTCCACTTT. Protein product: CASNLWGDRGSPLHF.

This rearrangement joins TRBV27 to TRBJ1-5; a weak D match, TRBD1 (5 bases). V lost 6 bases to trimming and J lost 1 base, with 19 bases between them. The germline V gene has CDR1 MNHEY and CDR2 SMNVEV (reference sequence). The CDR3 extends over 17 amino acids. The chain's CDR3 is CASSPYSGGGSNQPQHF. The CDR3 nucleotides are TGTGCCAGCAGCCCCTATAGCGGCGGGGGGAGCAATCAGCCCCAGCATTTT.